This T cell receptor (beta chain) appears in the sequencing data of a study of PD-1 blockade in classical Hodgkin lymphoma. TCRdb's table, derived via immunoSEQ multiplex PCR, lists solely in-frame clones and lacks some. The data contain approximately 59,000 clones, 75% to 95% of them singletons. As concerns this clone: Its antigen is still unknown.

Relapse was seen in all patients after autologous stem cell transplantation, and brentuximab vedotin exposure was variable. When best responses were assessed, they were complete response, partial response or progressive disease. Study-level findings and limits: For complete responders, baseline diversity was comparable to that of newly diagnosed patients. By C4D1 there was a significant rise in CD4+ TCR diversity but not in CD8+ TCR diversity. Underlying causes for the observed repertoire differences were not defined, possibly disease activity or prior therapy.

The sequence was obtained from a human donor with classical Hodgkin lymphoma. Sequenced here: peripheral blood mononuclear cells (PBMCs), sampled before the second cycle of nivolumab.

CDR3 amino acids: CASSLVWRSSGANVLTF. Written as DNA, the CDR3 is TGCGCCAGCAGCTTGGTTTGGAGGAGCTCTGGGGCCAACGTCCTGACTTTC. This sequence joins TRBV5-1 and TRBJ2-6; maybe TRBD2 (5 bases). CDR1 is SGHRS and CDR2 is YFSETQ in the germline V gene. The length of the CDR3 is 17 residues. The V and J ends lost 0 bases and 0 bases respectively, with 10 bases between them. The variable domain in full, with the rest retrieved from reference TRBV5-1 and TRBJ2-6, is KAGVTQTPRYLIKTRGQQVTLSCSPISGHRSVSWYQQTPGQGLQFLFEYFSETQRNKGNFPGRFSGRQFSNSRSEMNVSTLELGDSALYLCASSLVWRSSGANVLTFGAGSRLTVL.